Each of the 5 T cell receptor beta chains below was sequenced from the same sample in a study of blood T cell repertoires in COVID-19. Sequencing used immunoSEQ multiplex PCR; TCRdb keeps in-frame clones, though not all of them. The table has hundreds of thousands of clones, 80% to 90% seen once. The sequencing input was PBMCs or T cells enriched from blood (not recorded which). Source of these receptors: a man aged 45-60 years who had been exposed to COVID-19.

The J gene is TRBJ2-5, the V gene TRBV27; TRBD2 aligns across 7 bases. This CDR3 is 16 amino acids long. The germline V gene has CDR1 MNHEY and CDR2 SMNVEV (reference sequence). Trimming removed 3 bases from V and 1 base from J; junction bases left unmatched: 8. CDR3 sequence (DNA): TGTGCCAGCAGTTTCTCGGCGGGAGAGTTCCAAGAGACCCAGTACTTC. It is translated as CASSFSAGEFQETQYF.

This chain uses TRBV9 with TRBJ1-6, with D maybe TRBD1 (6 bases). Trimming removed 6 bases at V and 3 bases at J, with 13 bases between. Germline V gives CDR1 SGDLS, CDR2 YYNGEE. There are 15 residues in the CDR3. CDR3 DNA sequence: TGTGCCAGCAACCGTCAGGACAGCTATAATTCACCCCTCCACTTT. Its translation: CASNRQDSYNSPLHF.

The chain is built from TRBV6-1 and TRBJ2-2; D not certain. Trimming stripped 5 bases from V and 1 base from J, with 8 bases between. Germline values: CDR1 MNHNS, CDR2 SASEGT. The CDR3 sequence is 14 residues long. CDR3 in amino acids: CASSTTQNTGELFF. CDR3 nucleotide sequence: TGTGCCAGCAGTACGACACAGAACACCGGGGAGCTGTTTTTT.

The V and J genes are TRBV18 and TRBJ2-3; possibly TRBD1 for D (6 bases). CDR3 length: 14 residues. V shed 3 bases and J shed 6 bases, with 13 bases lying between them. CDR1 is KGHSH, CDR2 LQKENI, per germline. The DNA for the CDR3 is TGTGCCAGCTCACCGGTGGGGGCCAGTGATACGCAGTATTTT. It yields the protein CASSPVGASDTQYF. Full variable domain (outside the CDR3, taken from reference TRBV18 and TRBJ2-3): NAGVMQNPRHLVRRRGQEARLRCSPMKGHSHVYWYRQLPEEGLKFMVYLQKENIIDESGMPKERFSAEFPKEGPSILRIQQVVRGDSAAYFCASSPVGASDTQYFGPGTRLTVL.

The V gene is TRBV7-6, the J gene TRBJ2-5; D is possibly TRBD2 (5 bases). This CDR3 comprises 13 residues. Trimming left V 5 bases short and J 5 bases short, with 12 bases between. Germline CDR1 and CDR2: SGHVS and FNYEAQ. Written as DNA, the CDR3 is TGTGCCAGCAGCAACCCGGGGAGCGAGACCCAGTACTTC. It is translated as CASSNPGSETQYF.